The entry below describes one T cell receptor (beta chain). Its antigen remains unidentified. TCRdb called the 5' RACE reads again in MiXCR, with one record for every CDR3 protein. The data show about 74,000 distinct CDR3 sequences, with roughly 7.4% seen just once and around 35% held by the top ten. The data were obtained in a study of T cells after yellow fever vaccination. Study context: In the case of low-cell-number fractions, SMART-Seq v4 Ultra Low Input was used for preparation. Study-wide findings and caveats: The secondary T-cell response peaked on day 5, not day 15, but was weaker. Most clones from primary vaccination were detected again post-booster (about 96% CD4, about 88% CD8).

The CDR3 is 14 amino acids. Germline lookup yields CDR1 DFQATT and CDR2 SNEGSKA (reference sequence). V lost 2 bases to trimming and J lost 0 bases, with 11 bases between them. This TCR derives from a man aged 18 to 30 who received the YFV17D yellow fever vaccine. The starting material was CD8+ T cells sorted from PBMCs, obtained 5 days after the first yellow fever vaccination. The rearrangement uses TRBV20-1 and TRBJ2-7; possibly TRBD1 or TRBD2 for D (5 bases each). CDR3 sequence: CSARSGTSSYEQYV. As DNA, the CDR3 is TGCAGTGCTAGATCCGGGACGAGCTCCTACGAGCAGTACGTC.